This T cell receptor (beta chain) was retrieved from a study of blood T cell repertoires in COVID-19. Study details: Sites in the United States, Italy and Spain provided acute and convalescent COVID-19 samples.

Original processing notes: Amplification from reference gene primers served as the basis for estimated nucleated cell counts. Sequencing used immunoSEQ multiplex PCR; TCRdb keeps in-frame clones, though not all of them. The V and J calls and the clone size are those of that table, but D and trimming were determined from the DNA. The sample lists around 72,000 clones, roughly 83% occurring once. CDR3 length: 14 residues. V lost 2 bases, J lost 4 bases, and 8 bases lay in between. CDR1 SEHNR and CDR2 FQNEAQ come from the germline V gene (reference sequence). This receptor was taken from a woman aged 80 or over with acute or convalescent COVID-19. Material for sequencing was peripheral blood. The V and J genes are TRBV7-9 and TRBJ1-4; weak D call: TRBD1 (5 bases). The CDR3 sequence: CASSLRGSNEKLFF. In DNA form, the CDR3 reads TGTGCCAGCAGCTTACGGGGGAGTAATGAAAAACTGTTTTTT.